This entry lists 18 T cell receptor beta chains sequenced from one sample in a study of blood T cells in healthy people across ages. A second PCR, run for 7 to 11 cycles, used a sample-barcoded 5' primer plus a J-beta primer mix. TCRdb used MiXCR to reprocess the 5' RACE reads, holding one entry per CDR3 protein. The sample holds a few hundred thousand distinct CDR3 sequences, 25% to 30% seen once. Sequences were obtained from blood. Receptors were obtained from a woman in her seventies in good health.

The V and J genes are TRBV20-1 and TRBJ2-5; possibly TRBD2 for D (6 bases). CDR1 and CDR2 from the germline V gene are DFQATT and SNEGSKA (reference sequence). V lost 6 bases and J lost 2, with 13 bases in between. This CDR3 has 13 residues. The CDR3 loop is CSAPTRGQETQYF. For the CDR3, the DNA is TGCAGTGCCCCGACCCGGGGGCAAGAGACCCAGTACTTC.

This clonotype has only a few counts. The CDR3 is CASSDRGATEAFF. CDR3 in DNA: TGTGCCAGCAGTGATAGGGGGGCCACTGAAGCTTTCTTT. This chain uses TRBV2 with TRBJ1-1, with a weak D call TRBD1 (6 bases). Trimming removed 3 bases at V and 4 bases at J, with 9 bases between. The V gene's germline CDR1 is SNHLY and CDR2 FYNNEI. The CDR3 is 13 residues long.

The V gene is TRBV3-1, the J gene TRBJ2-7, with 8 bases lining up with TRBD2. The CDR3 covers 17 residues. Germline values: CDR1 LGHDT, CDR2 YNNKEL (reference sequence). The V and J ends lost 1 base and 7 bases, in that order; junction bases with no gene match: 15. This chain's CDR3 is CASSQGPLYSGAREQYF. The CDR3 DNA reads TGTGCCAGCAGCCAAGGGCCTTTGTATAGCGGGGCGAGGGAGCAGTACTTC.

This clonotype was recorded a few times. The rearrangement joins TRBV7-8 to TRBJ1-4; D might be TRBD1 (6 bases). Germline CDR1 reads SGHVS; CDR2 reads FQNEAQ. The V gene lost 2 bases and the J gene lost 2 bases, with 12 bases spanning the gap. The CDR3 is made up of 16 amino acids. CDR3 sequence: CASSLRGGGTNEKLFF. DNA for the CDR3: TGTGCCAGCAGCTTAAGGGGAGGGGGGACTAATGAAAAACTGTTTTTT.

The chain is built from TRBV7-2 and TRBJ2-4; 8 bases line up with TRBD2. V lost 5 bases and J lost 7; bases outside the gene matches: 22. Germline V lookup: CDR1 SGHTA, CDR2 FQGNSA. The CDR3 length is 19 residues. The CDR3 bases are TGTGCCAGCAGCCCCGGGAGGGGTAGGGATGGACCACTTGACAACATTCAGTACTTC. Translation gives CASSPGRGRDGPLDNIQYF.

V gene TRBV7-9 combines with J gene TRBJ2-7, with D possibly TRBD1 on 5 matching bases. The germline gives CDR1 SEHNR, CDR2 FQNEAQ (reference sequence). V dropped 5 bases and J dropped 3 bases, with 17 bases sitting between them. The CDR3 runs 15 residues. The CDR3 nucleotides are TGTGCCAGCAGCCCATGGGGCAGGGCAATCTACGAGCAGTACTTC. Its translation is CASSPWGRAIYEQYF. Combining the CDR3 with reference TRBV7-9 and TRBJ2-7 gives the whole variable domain DTGVSQNPRHKITKRGQNVTFRCDPISEHNRLYWYRQTLGQGPEFLTYFQNEAQLEKSRLLSDRFSAERPKGSFSTLEIQRTEQGDSAMYLCASSPWGRAIYEQYFGPGTRLTVT.

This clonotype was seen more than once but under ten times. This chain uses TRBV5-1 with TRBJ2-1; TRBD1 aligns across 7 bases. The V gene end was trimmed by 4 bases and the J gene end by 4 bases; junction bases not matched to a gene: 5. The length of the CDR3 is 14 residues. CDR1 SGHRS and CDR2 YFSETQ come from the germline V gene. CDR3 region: CASSRDSPYNEQFF. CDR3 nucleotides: TGCGCCAGCAGCCGGGACAGCCCATACAATGAGCAGTTCTTC. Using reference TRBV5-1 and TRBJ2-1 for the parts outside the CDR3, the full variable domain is KAGVTQTPRYLIKTRGQQVTLSCSPISGHRSVSWYQQTPGQGLQFLFEYFSETQRNKGNFPGRFSGRQFSNSRSEMNVSTLELGDSALYLCASSRDSPYNEQFFGPGTRLTVL.

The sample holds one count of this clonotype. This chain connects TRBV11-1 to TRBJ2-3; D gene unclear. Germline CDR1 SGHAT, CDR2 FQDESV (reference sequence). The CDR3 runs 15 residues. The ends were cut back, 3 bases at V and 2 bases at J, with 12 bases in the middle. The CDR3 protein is CASSFPSRSTDTQYF. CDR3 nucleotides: TGTGCCAGCAGCTTCCCTTCAAGATCCACAGATACGCAGTATTTT.

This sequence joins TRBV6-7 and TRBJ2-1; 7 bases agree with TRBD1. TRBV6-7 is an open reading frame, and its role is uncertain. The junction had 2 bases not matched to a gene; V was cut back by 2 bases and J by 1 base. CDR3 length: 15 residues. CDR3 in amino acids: CASSYGTASYNEQFF. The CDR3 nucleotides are TGTGCCAGCAGTTACGGGACAGCATCCTACAATGAGCAGTTCTTC.

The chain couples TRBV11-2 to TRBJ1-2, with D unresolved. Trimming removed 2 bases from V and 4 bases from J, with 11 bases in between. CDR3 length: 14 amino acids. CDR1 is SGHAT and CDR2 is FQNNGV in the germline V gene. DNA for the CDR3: TGTGCCAGCAGCTTAAAACAGTCTCTCTATGGCTACACCTTC. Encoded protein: CASSLKQSLYGYTF.

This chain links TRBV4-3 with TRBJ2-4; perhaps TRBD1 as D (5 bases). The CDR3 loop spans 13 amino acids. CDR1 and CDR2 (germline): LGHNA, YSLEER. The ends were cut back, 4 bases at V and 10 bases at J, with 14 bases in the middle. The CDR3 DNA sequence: TGCGCCAGCAGCCGAGATACAGGCTCAATTCAGTACTTC. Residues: CASSRDTGSIQYF.

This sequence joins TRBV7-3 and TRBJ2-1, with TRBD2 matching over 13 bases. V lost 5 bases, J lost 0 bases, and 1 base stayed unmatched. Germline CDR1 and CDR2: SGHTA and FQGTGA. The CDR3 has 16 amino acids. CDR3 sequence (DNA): TGTGCCAGCAGCCGGACTAGCGGGGGCTCCTACAATGAGCAGTTCTTC. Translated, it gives CASSRTSGGSYNEQFF. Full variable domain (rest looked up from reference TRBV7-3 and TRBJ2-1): GAGVSQTPSNKVTEKGKYVELRCDPISGHTALYWYRQSLGQGPEFLIYFQGTGAADDSGLPNDRFFAVRPEGSVSTLKIQRTERGDSAVYLCASSRTSGGSYNEQFFGPGTRLTVL.

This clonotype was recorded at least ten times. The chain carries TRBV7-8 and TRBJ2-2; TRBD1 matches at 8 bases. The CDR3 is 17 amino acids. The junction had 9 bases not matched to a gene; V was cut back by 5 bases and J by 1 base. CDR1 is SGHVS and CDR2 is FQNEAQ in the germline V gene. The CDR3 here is CASSPKGGTGNTGELFF. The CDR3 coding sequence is TGTGCCAGCAGCCCTAAAGGGGGGACAGGGAACACCGGGGAGCTGTTTTTT.

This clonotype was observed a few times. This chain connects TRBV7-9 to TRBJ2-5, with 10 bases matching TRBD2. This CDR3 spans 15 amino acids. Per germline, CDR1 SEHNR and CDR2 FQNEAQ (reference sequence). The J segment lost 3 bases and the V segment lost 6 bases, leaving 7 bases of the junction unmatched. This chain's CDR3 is CASSSQSGGEETQYF. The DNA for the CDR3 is TGTGCCAGCAGTTCCCAGAGCGGGGGGGAAGAGACCCAGTACTTC.

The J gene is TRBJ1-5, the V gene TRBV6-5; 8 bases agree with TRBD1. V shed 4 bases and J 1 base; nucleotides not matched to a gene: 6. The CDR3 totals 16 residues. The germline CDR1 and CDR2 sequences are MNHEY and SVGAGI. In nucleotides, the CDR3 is TGTGCCAGCAGTTCTCAGGGGGCAGGAAGCAATCAGCCCCAGCATTTT. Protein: CASSSQGAGSNQPQHF.

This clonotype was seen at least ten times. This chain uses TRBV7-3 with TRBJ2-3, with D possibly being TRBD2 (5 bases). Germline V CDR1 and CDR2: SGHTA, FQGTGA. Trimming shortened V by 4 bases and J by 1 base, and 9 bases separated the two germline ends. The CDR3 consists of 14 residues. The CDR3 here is CASSSSEGTDTQYF. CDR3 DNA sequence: TGTGCCAGCAGCTCGTCGGAGGGCACAGATACGCAGTATTTT.

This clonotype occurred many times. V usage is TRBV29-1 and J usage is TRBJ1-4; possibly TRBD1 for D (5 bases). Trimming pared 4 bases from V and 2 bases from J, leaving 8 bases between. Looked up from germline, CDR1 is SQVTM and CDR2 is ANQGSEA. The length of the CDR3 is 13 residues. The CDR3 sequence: CSVGPGTNEKLFF. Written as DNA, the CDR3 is TGCAGCGTTGGCCCAGGGACTAATGAAAAACTGTTTTTT.

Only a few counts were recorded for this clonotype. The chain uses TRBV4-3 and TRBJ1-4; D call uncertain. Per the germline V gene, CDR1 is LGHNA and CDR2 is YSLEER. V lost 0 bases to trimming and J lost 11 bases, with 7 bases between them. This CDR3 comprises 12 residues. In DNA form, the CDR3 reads TGCGCCAGCAGCCAAGAAACAGACAAACTGTTTTTT. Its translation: CASSQETDKLFF.